This TCR beta chain was recovered during a study of T cells in Graves' hyperthyroidism and ophthalmopathy (dated 2019 in TCRdb). Study-wide context: Peripheral blood was collected at initial diagnosis, before any treatment. An independent validation cohort of 18 to 20 hyperthyroidism patients and some 15 patients who later progressed to ophthalmopathy tested prospective prediction of ophthalmopathy. Once sampling was done, hyperthyroidism patients were given methimazole at a starting dose of 30 mg daily, whereas ophthalmopathy patients were given high-dose intravenous methylprednisolone. According to the paper, TCR Vbeta CDR3 sequencing was carried out on some 140 peripheral blood samples, which came from under 50 ophthalmopathy, around 75 hyperthyroidism and about 17 progressor patients. The 100 or so discovery patients were randomly divided into training and test sets at a 7:3 ratio. In addition, the study compared T-cell repertoires in thyroid tissue and in blood from 6 or 7 Graves' hyperthyroidism patients. TCR V-J signatures able to tell the groups apart were searched for in a discovery cohort of around 95 patients, of whom approximately 40 had Graves' ophthalmopathy and under 65 had stable Graves' hyperthyroidism. What the work shows at the level of the full study, not this receptor alone: In cross-validation, a model built on a 13 V-J signature told ophthalmopathy apart from stable hyperthyroidism with 85% to 90% sensitivity and about 81% specificity, and in testing the same model reached 80%/75%. Most expanded thyroid clonotypes (frequency above 0.001) were also detected in blood, a finding suggesting that blood repertoires may reflect thyroid immune responses. In validation, the model predicted progression to ophthalmopathy with 65% to 71% sensitivity and around 72% specificity, a median of about 6 months before onset. No statistical method was used to set the sample size in advance, and investigators knew the group allocation.

TCR beta CDR3 regions were amplified from RNA transcripts. For the first round of RT-PCR on the TCR CDR3, the HTBI primer set was used together with the Qiagen OneStep RT-PCR kit. Libraries were constructed in a second round of multiplex PCR, after which size selection and purification were carried out. Sequencing of the libraries was done on an Illumina HiSeq2000 using paired-end 100 bp reads. On the study's bioinformatics: SOAPnuke was used to process the raw data, throwing out any read that contained adapters or uncalled bases, had a mean Phred below 15, or lacked an exact constant-primer or identifier match. COPE v1.2.5 was used to merge the high-quality paired reads, and each unique nucleotide sequence was defined as a clonotype. Clonotypes were aligned to IMGT TRBV, TRBD and TRBJ reference segments using MiTCR v1.1. The analysis was restricted to V-J combinations with a frequency above 0.0001, which together covered just over 99% of the repertoires. The TCS score was defined as F50 (clonal expansion) divided by E x V (chaos), with BLOSUM62-based TCRdist calculated between CDR3 peptides within each V-J. Welch's t-statistics and random forest reduced 500 to 650 V-J features to 10 to 15, which were used in a naive Bayes classifier (R e1071). TCRdb redid the processing of the public reads, applying fastp at Q25 and MiXCR, and retained in-frame beta chains. A single entry per CDR3 protein holds the most common genes and DNA from its merged rows. These V and J calls derive from TCRdb rather than the authors' analysis. The sample includes a few hundred thousand distinct CDR3 sequences, with roughly an eighth observed a single time. The top ten clones comprise 5% to 6% of the sample.

The CDR3, from cysteine to phenylalanine, totals 13 residues. The entry retains the CDR3 DNA only, 39 bases that are in frame from base 1. Stable Graves' hyperthyroidism was defined as no progression to ophthalmopathy during 18 months of follow-up. Hyperthyroidism patients were newly diagnosed, had a disease duration of under 2 months, and were aged 18 to 65 years. Exclusion was applied to patients with uncontrolled infections, other autoimmune diseases, pregnancy or lactation. Diagnoses were based on clinical symptoms, serum thyroxine and TRAb, thyroid ultrasound and orbital computed tomography. PBMCs were isolated from approximately 10 ml of fresh peripheral blood by Ficoll-Paque density gradient centrifugation. Total RNA was extracted using Trizol reagent, and RNA quality was assessed on an Agilent 2100 Bioanalyzer. Concerning this clonotype: Its antigen target is currently unknown. One end of the junction fails to match germline, which may point to a read error.

Sequencing used blood. The chain employs TRBV12-3 or TRBV12-4 and TRBJ2-5, and TRBD1 matches 9 of the central bases. The origin of this receptor is a woman aged 18-30 years with Graves' hyperthyroidism. The DNA is as follows: TGTACCAGCAGTACAGGGGGCTACGAGACCCAGTACTTC. This is translated as CTSSTGGYETQYF.